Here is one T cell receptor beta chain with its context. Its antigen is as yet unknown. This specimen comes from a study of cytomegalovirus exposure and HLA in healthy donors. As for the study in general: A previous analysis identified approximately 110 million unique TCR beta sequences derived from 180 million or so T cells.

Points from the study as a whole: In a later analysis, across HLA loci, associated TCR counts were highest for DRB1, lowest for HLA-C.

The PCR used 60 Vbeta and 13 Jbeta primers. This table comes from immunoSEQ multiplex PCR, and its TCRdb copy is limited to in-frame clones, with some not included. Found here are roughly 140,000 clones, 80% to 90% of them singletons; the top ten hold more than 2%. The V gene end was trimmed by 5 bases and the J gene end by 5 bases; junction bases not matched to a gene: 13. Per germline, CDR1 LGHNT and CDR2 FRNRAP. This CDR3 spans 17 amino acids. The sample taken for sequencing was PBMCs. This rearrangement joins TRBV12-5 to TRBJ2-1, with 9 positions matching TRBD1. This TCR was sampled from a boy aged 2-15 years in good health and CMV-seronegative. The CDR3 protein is CASGILGGQGFHNEQFF. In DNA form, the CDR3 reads TGTGCTAGTGGTATACTCGGAGGACAGGGGTTTCACAATGAGCAGTTCTTC.